This T cell receptor (beta chain) was observed in a study of T cell responses to AZD1222 COVID-19 vaccine. At the level of the study: Both about-4-week and about-12-week second-dose recipients were combined. Overall study findings and caveats: Reportedly, nearly half of unique spike TCRs recognized epitopes outside B.1.351/B.1.1.7 mutations.

The assay was immunoSEQ multiplex PCR, and TCRdb's table has in-frame clones only and misses some. This table has approximately 73,000 clones, about 82% appearing once. With respect to this clone: Antigen unknown.

Trimming removed 4 bases from V and 8 bases from J; junction bases left unmatched: 5. This CDR3 is 13 amino acids long. Germline V CDR1 and CDR2: SGHDT, YYEEEE. The chain couples TRBV5-6 to TRBJ1-3; 8 bases line up with TRBD1. The TCR sequence derives from an adult in good health. Here the sequenced sample was peripheral blood, taken on day 0 of AZD1222 vaccination. The DNA for the CDR3 is TGTGCCAGCAGCCTGACAGGGGTCGACACCATATATTTT. Its translation: CASSLTGVDTIYF.